The 18 T cell receptor beta chains below come from one sample, sequenced in a study of blood T cell repertoires in COVID-19. Clones were read by immunoSEQ multiplex PCR, and TCRdb kept only the in-frame ones, dropping some. The sample includes 95,000 to 120,000 clones, 88% of them seen just once. Source material: peripheral blood. The receptors stem from a human donor in a cohort sampled during active COVID-19.

The V and J genes are TRBV19 and TRBJ1-3; D is perhaps TRBD1 (5 bases). V was clipped by 3 bases and J by 0 bases, with 12 bases between them. The CDR3 extends over 16 amino acids. CDR1 LNHDA and CDR2 SQIVND come from the germline V gene (reference sequence). CDR3: CASSIGRGTSGNTIYF. The CDR3 DNA is TGTGCCAGTAGTATCGGTAGGGGCACCTCTGGAAACACCATATATTTT.

The V gene is TRBV11-3, the J gene TRBJ2-3; the match to TRBD2 covers 7 bases. Unmatched junction bases numbered 4, after V lost 5 bases and J lost 8 bases. Germline V gives CDR1 SGHNT, CDR2 YENEEA. The CDR3 extends over 12 amino acids. This chain's CDR3 is CASSEAGVTQYF. In DNA, the CDR3 is TGTGCCAGCAGCGAGGCGGGGGTTACGCAGTATTTT. Full variable domain (rest looked up from reference TRBV11-3 and TRBJ2-3): EAGVVQSPRYKIIEKKQPVAFWCNPISGHNTLYWYLQNLGQGPELLIRYENEEAVDDSQLPKDRFSAERLKGVDSTLKIQPAELGDSAVYLCASSEAGVTQYFGPGTRLTVL.

The rearrangement links TRBV5-6 to TRBJ1-1, with a weak D call TRBD1 (6 bases). The CDR3 spans 13 residues. Trimming left V 1 base short and J 6 bases short, with 10 bases between. Germline lookup yields CDR1 SGHDT and CDR2 YYEEEE. Here the CDR3 DNA reads TGTGCCAGCAGCTTGACAGGGAGCGCTGAAGCTTTCTTT. As protein: CASSLTGSAEAFF.

The J gene is TRBJ2-7, the V gene TRBV27; 9 nucleotides line up with TRBD1. The V gene's germline CDR1 is MNHEY and CDR2 SMNVEV (reference sequence). After removal of 2 bases from V and 3 bases from J, the junction contained 5 bases not matched to a gene. The CDR3 extends over 15 amino acids. The CDR3 bases are TGTGCCAGCAGTTTAAAGGGGACAGGGCTCTACGAGCAGTACTTC. It encodes CASSLKGTGLYEQYF.

This clone turned up a few times. CDR3 sequence (DNA): TGTGCCAGCAGCGGATTTAGCGGGGGCCTCACCGGGGAGCTGTTTTTT. Amino acid sequence: CASSGFSGGLTGELFF. J is TRBJ2-2 and V is TRBV9; 9 nucleotides agree with TRBD2. V lost 3 bases, J lost 4 bases, and 7 bases stayed unmatched. Germline CDR1 SGDLS, CDR2 YYNGEE. The CDR3 sequence is 16 residues long. Together with reference TRBV9 and TRBJ2-2, the CDR3 gives the full variable domain: DSGVTQTPKHLITATGQRVTLRCSPRSGDLSVYWYQQSLDQGLQFLIQYYNGEERAKGNILERFSAQQFPDLHSELNLSSLELGDSALYFCASSGFSGGLTGELFFGEGSRLTVL.

The chain uses TRBV2 and TRBJ1-2; D gene unclear. The V end lost 5 bases, the J end lost 5 bases, and 27 bases lay between the germline ends. The germline V gene encodes CDR1 SNHLY and CDR2 FYNNEI. The CDR3 spans 18 residues. CDR3 coding DNA: TGTGCCAGCAGTCCTTTTTTTGCAAAAACAGCCACTGATTATGGCTACACCTTC. Protein: CASSPFFAKTATDYGYTF.

The chain carries TRBV7-6 and TRBJ1-6; TRBD1 matches 11 bases. Germline trimming cut 4 bases from V and 7 bases from J; bases unmatched to any gene: 6. The CDR3 has 16 residues. Looked up from germline, CDR1 is SGHVS and CDR2 is FNYEAQ. In nucleotides, the CDR3 is TGTGCCAGCAGCTCAGCCGGGACAGGGGGAAATTCACCCCTCCACTTT. This translates into CASSSAGTGGNSPLHF.

The chain joins TRBV7-3 to TRBJ2-1; D is possibly TRBD1 (6 bases). CDR1 and CDR2 (germline): SGHTA, FQGTGA. V lost 1 base, J lost 0 bases, and 7 bases lay in between. The length of the CDR3 is 15 residues. CDR3 in DNA: TGTGCCAGCAGCTTAAAGGGGGACTCCTACAATGAGCAGTTCTTC. It encodes CASSLKGDSYNEQFF.

V and J are TRBV19 and TRBJ2-2, with 7 bases matching TRBD1. The CDR3 runs to 16 residues. V shed 1 base and J 7 bases; nucleotides not matched to a gene: 9. Germline CDR1 is LNHDA and CDR2 is SQIVND (reference sequence). The CDR3 region has the DNA TGTGCCAGTAGTATAGGACAGGGATTCAGGGACGGGGAGCTGTTTTTT. Translated, it gives CASSIGQGFRDGELFF.

The chain uses TRBV14 and TRBJ2-1; a weak D match, TRBD1 (5 bases). CDR1 SGHDN and CDR2 FVKESK come from the germline V gene. CDR3 length equals 13 residues. Trimming took off 2 bases at V and 6 bases at J, with 8 bases between the two ends. CDR3 coding DNA: TGTGCCAGCAGCCAATCTAGGGGCAATGAGCAGTTCTTC. Translating gives CASSQSRGNEQFF.

The V and J genes are TRBV5-1 and TRBJ2-6; D is uncertain. The CDR3 has 17 residues. V gave up 0 bases and J gave up 0 bases, with 10 bases separating them. Germline loops: CDR1 SGHRS, CDR2 YFSETQ. The CDR3 coding sequence is TGCGCCAGCAGCTTGGAACCTAACTACTCTGGGGCCAACGTCCTGACTTTC. It is translated as CASSLEPNYSGANVLTF. Full variable domain (outside the CDR3, taken from reference TRBV5-1 and TRBJ2-6): KAGVTQTPRYLIKTRGQQVTLSCSPISGHRSVSWYQQTPGQGLQFLFEYFSETQRNKGNFPGRFSGRQFSNSRSEMNVSTLELGDSALYLCASSLEPNYSGANVLTFGAGSRLTVL.

V usage is TRBV11-2 and J usage is TRBJ2-1; possibly TRBD2 for D (6 bases). Germline lookup yields CDR1 SGHAT and CDR2 FQNNGV. The germline V and J ends were trimmed by 3 bases and 2 bases, with 11 bases remaining between them. The CDR3 runs 15 residues. The CDR3 reads CASSFRGNTYNEQFF. The CDR3 region has the DNA TGTGCCAGCAGCTTTCGGGGGAATACCTACAATGAGCAGTTCTTC.

This sequence joins TRBV27 and TRBJ2-3; possible D gene TRBD2, 5 bases. CDR1 MNHEY and CDR2 SMNVEV come from the germline V gene (reference sequence). The length of the CDR3 is 14 residues. Deletions cut 5 bases from V and 3 bases from J, with 12 bases between. CDR3 amino acids: CASSPGFSTDTQYF. The CDR3 DNA reads TGTGCCAGCAGTCCGGGGTTCTCTACAGATACGCAGTATTTT.

The rearrangement uses TRBV12-3 or TRBV12-4 and TRBJ2-2; no firm D call. Deletions cut 3 bases from V and 1 base from J, with 3 bases between. The CDR3 runs 13 residues. The CDR3 DNA follows: TGTGCCAGCAGTTTCATGAACACCGGGGAGCTGTTTTTT. This codes for CASSFMNTGELFF.

This clone was observed a few times. The V call is TRBV27, the J call TRBJ2-2, with unresolved D. From germline, CDR1 is MNHEY and CDR2 SMNVEV (reference sequence). The CDR3 is made up of 13 amino acids. The V gene lost 5 bases and the J gene lost 0 bases, with 4 bases spanning the gap. CDR3 amino acids: CASSLTNTGELFF. CDR3 coding DNA: TGTGCCAGCAGTCTTACGAACACCGGGGAGCTGTTTTTT.

This clone has a single count. The chain is built from TRBV27 and TRBJ2-3, with 8 bases identical to TRBD1. Per the germline V gene, CDR1 is MNHEY and CDR2 is SMNVEV (reference sequence). V lost 5 bases and J lost 0; bases outside the gene matches: 22. The CDR3 loop spans 21 amino acids. For the CDR3, the DNA is TGTGCCAGCAGTCCACCCTTTTCCTCACTCAGGGGGCAGATGAGCACAGATACGCAGTATTTT. Residues: CASSPPFSSLRGQMSTDTQYF.

Only a few counts were recorded for this clone. The chain carries TRBV12-3 or TRBV12-4 and TRBJ1-1, with D unresolved. V dropped 7 bases and J dropped 0 bases, with 3 bases sitting between them. This CDR3 has 11 residues. The CDR3 nucleotides are TGTGCCAGCACCATGAACACTGAAGCTTTCTTT. It yields the protein CASTMNTEAFF.

The chain is built from TRBV2 and TRBJ1-5, with D maybe TRBD1 (5 bases). V dropped 6 bases and J dropped 3 bases, with 12 bases sitting between them. CDR3 size: 14 residues. From germline, CDR1 is SNHLY and CDR2 FYNNEI. DNA of the CDR3: TGTGCCAGCAGCCCCCAGGGTCACAATCAGCCCCAGCATTTT. Its protein is CASSPQGHNQPQHF.